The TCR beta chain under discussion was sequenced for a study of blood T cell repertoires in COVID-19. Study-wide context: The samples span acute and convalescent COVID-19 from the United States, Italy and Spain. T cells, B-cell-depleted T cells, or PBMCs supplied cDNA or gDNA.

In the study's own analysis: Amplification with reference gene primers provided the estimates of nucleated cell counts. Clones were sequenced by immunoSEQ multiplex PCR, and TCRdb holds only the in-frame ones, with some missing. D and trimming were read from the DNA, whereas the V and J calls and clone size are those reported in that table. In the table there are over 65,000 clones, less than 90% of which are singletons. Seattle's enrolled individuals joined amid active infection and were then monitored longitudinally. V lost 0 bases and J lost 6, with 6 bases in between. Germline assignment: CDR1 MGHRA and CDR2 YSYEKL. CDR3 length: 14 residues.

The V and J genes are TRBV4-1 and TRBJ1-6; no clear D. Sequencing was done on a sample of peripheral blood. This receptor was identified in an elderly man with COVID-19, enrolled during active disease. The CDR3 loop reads CASSQETINSPLHF. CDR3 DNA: TGCGCCAGCAGCCAAGAAACAATTAATTCACCCCTCCACTTT.